Following are 8 T cell receptor beta chains from one sample sequenced in a study of PD-1 blockade in classical Hodgkin lymphoma (dated by TCRdb to the early 2020s). Library preparation employed the immunoSEQ multiplex PCR assay. The source is immuneACCESS, and TCRdb retained only in-frame sequences with V and J called. Part of the clones is not carried over; for the studies checked, unresolved V genes explain less than half of this, and the remainder is unexplained. The sample table lists tens of thousands of clones, roughly 80% of them with a count of one. Jointly, the top ten make up 7.5% to 9.5% of the sample. The intended sense of this specimen's time point label: cycle 2 day 1 (C2D1) of nivolumab. Relapse after autologous stem cell transplantation had occurred in all trial patients, and cohorts A, B and C were distinguished by prior brentuximab vedotin exposure. Specimen: peripheral blood mononuclear cells (PBMCs), collected before the second cycle of nivolumab. These receptors were obtained from a human donor with classical Hodgkin lymphoma.

The chain is built from TRBV2 and TRBJ2-7; 10 bases match TRBD2. The J segment lost 3 bases and the V segment lost 1 base, leaving 24 bases of the junction unmatched. Germline lookup yields CDR1 SNHLY and CDR2 FYNNEI. The CDR3 spans 22 residues. DNA of the CDR3: TGTGCCAGCAGTGAAGACGGCCCTAGCGGGGGATTTTCCTTGGTTATCCGCTACGAGCAGTACTTC. Translation gives CASSEDGPSGGFSLVIRYEQYF.

V is TRBV5-8 and J is TRBJ2-7, with 9 nucleotides matching TRBD1. The CDR3 is 14 amino acids. Germline assignment: CDR1 SGHTS and CDR2 YDEGEE. The ends lost 7 bases at V and 3 bases at J; junction bases unmatched: 8. The CDR3 loop reads CASQRDRAFYEQYF. DNA for the CDR3: TGTGCCAGCCAACGGGACAGGGCCTTCTACGAGCAGTACTTC.

This clone was picked up one time. This chain joins TRBV6-5 and TRBJ1-1; TRBD1 might be the D (6 bases). Trimming took 6 bases from V and 4 from J, leaving 18 bases between them. The CDR3 runs to 15 residues. Germline CDR1 and CDR2: MNHEY and SVGAGI. The CDR3, as DNA: TGTGCCAGCAGCCACCTGGACAGAGGCTCCACTGAAGCTTTCTTT. The encoded protein is CASSHLDRGSTEAFF.

This chain links TRBV6-5 with TRBJ2-2; D is uncertain. Between the trimmed V and J ends, which lost 4 bases and 5 bases, there was a span of 11 bases. The length of the CDR3 is 14 residues. Germline CDR1 is MNHEY and CDR2 is SVGAGI. CDR3 nucleotide sequence: TGTGCCAGCAGTTTCCCTGAACCGACCGGGGAGCTGTTTTTT. Translation gives CASSFPEPTGELFF.

V is TRBV5-6 and J is TRBJ1-1; weak D call: TRBD1 (5 bases). V was cut by 0 bases and J by 6 bases, with 9 bases left in between. The CDR3 length is 13 residues. CDR1 SGHDT and CDR2 YYEEEE come from the germline V gene. The CDR3 loop is CASSLVLGPEAFF. The DNA of the CDR3 is TGTGCCAGCAGCTTGGTGTTGGGGCCTGAAGCTTTCTTT.

The chain is built from TRBV12-5 and TRBJ2-7; maybe TRBD1 (5 bases). The V end lost 1 base, the J end lost 2 bases, and 9 bases lay between the germline ends. Germline CDR1 is LGHNT and CDR2 is FRNRAP. The CDR3 is made up of 14 amino acids. Here the CDR3 DNA reads TGTGCTAGTGGTTTGGGCAGGGCGGCCTACGAGCAGTACTTC. It yields the protein CASGLGRAAYEQYF.

This clone is categorized as medium-sized. The chain carries TRBV30 and TRBJ1-1; the D gene is possibly TRBD1 (6 bases). V was shortened by 2 bases and J by 0 bases, with 10 bases between the two germline ends. Per germline, CDR1 GTSNPN and CDR2 SVGIG (reference sequence). CDR3 length: 14 residues. As DNA, the CDR3 is TGTGCCTGGAGTTCGTACAGGGTGAACACTGAAGCTTTCTTT. Its translation: CAWSSYRVNTEAFF.

The chain couples TRBV5-1 to TRBJ1-1; a weak D match, TRBD1 (6 bases). The CDR3 length is 15 residues. The germline V gene has CDR1 SGHRS and CDR2 YFSETQ. With 0 bases removed from V and 3 bases from J, the gap between germline ends came to 12 bases. The CDR3 sequence: CASSLEGESYTEAFF. CDR3 DNA: TGCGCCAGCAGCTTGGAGGGGGAATCGTACACTGAAGCTTTCTTT.